These 15 T cell receptor beta chains share one sample of origin, sequenced in a study of shared clonotypes between healthy human individuals. Generated by immunoSEQ multiplex PCR, the TCRdb table keeps only in-frame clones and is missing some. The sample contains under 550,000 clones, almost 97% of which appear only once. Material: naive CD4+ T cells sorted from blood. The subset here: CD45RA+ positively selected. The receptors stem from a woman in her 30s in good health.

V and J are TRBV6-6 and TRBJ1-3, with 7 nucleotides matching TRBD1. The V gene end was trimmed by 5 bases and the J gene end by 3 bases; junction bases not matched to a gene: 10. CDR1 is MNHNY, CDR2 SVGAGI, per germline (reference sequence). CDR3 length: 16 amino acids. CDR3 sequence: CASSIRQGEVGNTIYF. CDR3 DNA sequence: TGTGCCAGCAGTATCCGACAGGGAGAGGTTGGAAACACCATATATTTT.

This clone has only one observation. This chain joins TRBV9 and TRBJ1-6; 9 bases align to TRBD1. Germline assignment: CDR1 SGDLS and CDR2 YYNGEE. The CDR3 covers 15 residues. V gave up 0 bases and J gave up 8 bases; unmatched junction bases: 3. The CDR3 sequence: CASSVGQGEDSPLHF. CDR3 bases: TGTGCCAGCAGCGTAGGACAGGGGGAGGATTCACCCCTCCACTTT.

The chain recombines TRBV7-1 with TRBJ2-3; D is uncertain. TRBV7-1 is placed among ORFs of uncertain function. Trimming stripped 6 bases from V and 5 bases from J, with 12 bases between. The CDR3 sequence is 13 residues long. The CDR3 DNA sequence: TGTGCCAGCAGTCGTCGTCCCGGAGATACGCAGTATTTT. This gives the protein CASSRRPGDTQYF.

This chain joins TRBV19 and TRBJ2-5; D is unclear. With the DNA end fitting TRBJ2-7 better, the J assignment may be wrong. The CDR3 is 14 amino acids. The germline gives CDR1 LNHDA, CDR2 SQIVND (reference sequence). The CDR3 DNA is TGTGCCAGTAGTATATCCCTCACTAACTACGAGCAGTACTTC. Protein product: CASSISLTNYEQYF.

The genes are TRBV30 and TRBJ1-2; D unresolved. The germline V and J ends were trimmed by 2 bases and 2 bases, with 6 bases remaining between them. Germline CDR1 GTSNPN, CDR2 SVGIG (reference sequence). The CDR3 contains 12 residues. CDR3 residues: CAWSTKNYGYTF. The DNA for the CDR3 is TGTGCCTGGAGTACCAAGAACTATGGCTACACCTTC.

J is TRBJ2-7 and V is TRBV7-2, with 10 bases matching TRBD2. This CDR3 contains 16 residues. Losses at the gene ends were 1 base for V and 1 base for J; bases not matched to a gene: 4. Germline V lookup: CDR1 SGHTA, CDR2 FQGNSA. CDR3 DNA sequence: TGTGCCAGCAGCTTAGTGCGACTAGCGGGTTCCTACGAGCAGTACTTC. It is translated as CASSLVRLAGSYEQYF.

This clone was found once. The CDR3 loop is CASSLDGTGVVGLRAYEQYF. DNA of the CDR3: TGTGCCAGCAGCTTAGATGGGACAGGAGTAGTAGGGCTTAGAGCCTACGAGCAGTACTTC. The chain joins TRBV11-2 to TRBJ2-7; TRBD1 aligns across 8 bases. This CDR3 has 20 residues. The junction had 18 bases not matched to a gene; V was cut back by 0 bases and J by 2 bases. CDR1 is SGHAT and CDR2 is FQNNGV in the germline V gene. Based on the CDR3 plus reference TRBV11-2 and TRBJ2-7, the full variable domain is EAGVAQSPRYKIIEKRQSVAFWCNPISGHATLYWYQQILGQGPKLLIQFQNNGVVDDSQLPKDRFSAERLKGVDSTLKIQPAKLEDSAVYLCASSLDGTGVVGLRAYEQYFGPGTRLTVT.

CDR3 nucleotide sequence: TGTGCCAGCAGCCAATACGACAGCATGAACACTGAAGCTTTCTTT. Protein: CASSQYDSMNTEAFF. The V call is TRBV28, the J call TRBJ1-1; D may be TRBD1 (5 bases). The CDR3 is 15 amino acids. Germline values: CDR1 MDHEN, CDR2 SYDVKM. Trimming took 6 bases from V and 0 from J, leaving 14 bases between them.

The chain is built from TRBV19 and TRBJ2-7; no reliable D call. Between the trimmed V and J ends, which lost 1 base and 6 bases, there was a span of 19 bases. The CDR3 loop spans 16 amino acids. Per germline, CDR1 LNHDA and CDR2 SQIVND (reference sequence). The CDR3 spells CASSIGVLRPLGEQYF. CDR3 DNA: TGTGCCAGTAGTATAGGGGTACTACGGCCCCTAGGCGAGCAGTACTTC.

V and J are TRBV18 and TRBJ2-1; D is uncertain. The CDR3 has 16 residues. Germline CDR1 reads KGHSH; CDR2 reads LQKENI. Trimming stripped 3 bases from V and 0 bases from J, with 12 bases between. The CDR3 DNA sequence: TGTGCCAGCTCACCCGGAGCTGGAACCTCCTACAATGAGCAGTTCTTC. It codes for CASSPGAGTSYNEQFF. Based on the CDR3 plus reference TRBV18 and TRBJ2-1, the full variable domain is NAGVMQNPRHLVRRRGQEARLRCSPMKGHSHVYWYRQLPEEGLKFMVYLQKENIIDESGMPKERFSAEFPKEGPSILRIQQVVRGDSAAYFCASSPGAGTSYNEQFFGPGTRLTVL.

This sequence joins TRBV28 and TRBJ2-1; TRBD1 aligns across 11 bases. Germline V CDR1 and CDR2: MDHEN, SYDVKM. This CDR3 contains 14 residues. Losses at the gene ends were 3 bases for V and 7 bases for J; bases not matched to a gene: 2. The CDR3 coding sequence is TGTGCCAGCAGTTTGGACAGGGGGCGGAATGAGCAGTTCTTC. It translates to CASSLDRGRNEQFF.

The rearrangement links TRBV29-1 to TRBJ2-5; TRBD1 matches at 7 bases. The CDR3 spans 14 residues. The junction had 2 bases not matched to a gene; V was cut back by 1 base and J by 0 bases. From germline, CDR1 is SQVTM and CDR2 ANQGSEA. The CDR3 reads CSVEVQGNQETQYF. Written as DNA, the CDR3 is TGCAGCGTTGAAGTACAGGGGAACCAAGAGACCCAGTACTTC.

The rearrangement uses TRBV7-8 and TRBJ2-3, with D perhaps TRBD1 (6 bases). V was trimmed by 4 bases and J by 3 bases, leaving 11 bases between them. Germline CDR1 reads SGHVS; CDR2 reads FQNEAQ. This CDR3 comprises 14 residues. CDR3: CASSSQGFTDTQYF. CDR3 nucleotide sequence: TGTGCCAGCAGCTCCCAGGGGTTTACAGATACGCAGTATTTT.

This clone was seen only once. The V and J genes are TRBV5-1 and TRBJ2-7; 11 positions agree with TRBD1. Germline CDR1 SGHRS, CDR2 YFSETQ. V dropped 4 bases and J dropped 3; count of bases not matched to a gene: 18. CDR3 size: 19 residues. The CDR3 nucleotides are TGCGCCAGCAGCAAGCGAATACCTTCCGGGACAGGGGGGGTCTACGAGCAGTACTTC. This sequence encodes CASSKRIPSGTGGVYEQYF.

The CDR3 protein is CASGWVDRPDSYEQYF. The CDR3 nucleotides are TGTGCCAGCGGTTGGGTCGATCGACCCGACTCCTACGAGCAGTACTTC. This rearrangement joins TRBV28 to TRBJ2-7; no reliable D call. The V and J ends lost 8 bases and 0 bases respectively, with 20 bases between them. The CDR3 has 16 amino acids. CDR1 MDHEN and CDR2 SYDVKM come from the germline V gene.